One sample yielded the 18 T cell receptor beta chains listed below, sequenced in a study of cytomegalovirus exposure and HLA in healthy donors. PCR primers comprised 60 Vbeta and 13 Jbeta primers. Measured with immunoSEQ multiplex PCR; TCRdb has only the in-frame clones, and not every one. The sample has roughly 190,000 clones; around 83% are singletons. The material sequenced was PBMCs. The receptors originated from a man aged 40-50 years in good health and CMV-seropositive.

The CDR3 protein is CASRSVRAADEQFF. The CDR3 DNA follows: TGTGCCAGCAGGTCGGTGCGGGCAGCTGATGAGCAGTTCTTC. This sequence joins TRBV27 and TRBJ2-1; possible D gene TRBD2, 5 bases. Germline loops: CDR1 MNHEY, CDR2 SMNVEV (reference sequence). This CDR3 contains 14 residues. The V end was cut by 6 bases, the J end by 8 bases, with 17 bases between.

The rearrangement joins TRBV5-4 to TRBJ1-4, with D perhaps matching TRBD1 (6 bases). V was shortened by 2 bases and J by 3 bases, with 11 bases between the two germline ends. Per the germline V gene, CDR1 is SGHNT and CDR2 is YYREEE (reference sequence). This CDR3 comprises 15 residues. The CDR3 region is CASSFLQGPNEKLFF. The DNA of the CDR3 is TGTGCCAGCAGCTTTTTACAGGGACCTAATGAAAAACTGTTTTTT. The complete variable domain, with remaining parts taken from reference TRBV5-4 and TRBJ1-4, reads ETGVTQSPTHLIKTRGQQVTLRCSSQSGHNTVSWYQQALGQGPQFIFQYYREEENGRGNFPPRFSGLQFPNYSSELNVNALELDDSALYLCASSFLQGPNEKLFFGSGTQLSVL.

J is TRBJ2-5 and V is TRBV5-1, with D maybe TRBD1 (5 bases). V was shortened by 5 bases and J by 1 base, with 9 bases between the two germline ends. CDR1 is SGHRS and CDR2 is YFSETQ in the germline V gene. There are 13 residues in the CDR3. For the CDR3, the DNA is TGCGCCAGCAGTCAGGGCGTCCAAGAGACCCAGTACTTC. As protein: CASSQGVQETQYF.

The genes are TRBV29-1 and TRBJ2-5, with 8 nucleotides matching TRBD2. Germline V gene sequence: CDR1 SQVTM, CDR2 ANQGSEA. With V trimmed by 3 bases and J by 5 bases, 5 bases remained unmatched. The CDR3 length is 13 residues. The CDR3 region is CSVDSRGGETQYF. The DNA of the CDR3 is TGCAGCGTTGATTCTCGGGGGGGGGAGACCCAGTACTTC.

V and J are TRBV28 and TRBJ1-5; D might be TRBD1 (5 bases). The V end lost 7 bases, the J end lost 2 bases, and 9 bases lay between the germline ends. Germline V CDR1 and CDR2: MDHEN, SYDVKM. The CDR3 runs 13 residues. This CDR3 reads CASKKGGNQPQHF. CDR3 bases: TGTGCCAGCAAGAAAGGGGGCAATCAGCCCCAGCATTTT.

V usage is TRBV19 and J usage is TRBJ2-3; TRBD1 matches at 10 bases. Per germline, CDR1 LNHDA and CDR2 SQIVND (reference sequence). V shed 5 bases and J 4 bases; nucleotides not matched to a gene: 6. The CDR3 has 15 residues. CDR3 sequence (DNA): TGTGCCAGTAGTGGGGGACAGGGGATTTCAGATACGCAGTATTTT. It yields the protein CASSGGQGISDTQYF.

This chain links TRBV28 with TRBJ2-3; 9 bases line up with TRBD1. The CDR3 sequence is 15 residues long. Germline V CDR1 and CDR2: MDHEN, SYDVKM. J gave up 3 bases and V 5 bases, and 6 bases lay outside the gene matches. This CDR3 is CASSAGQGRTDTQYF. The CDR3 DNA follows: TGTGCCAGCAGTGCTGGACAGGGGAGAACAGATACGCAGTATTTT.

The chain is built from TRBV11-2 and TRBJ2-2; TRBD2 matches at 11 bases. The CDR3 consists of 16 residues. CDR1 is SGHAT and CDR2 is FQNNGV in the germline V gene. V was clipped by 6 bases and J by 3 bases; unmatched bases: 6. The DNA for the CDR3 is TGTGCCAGCAGGCATCTAGCGGGAGGCGACACCGGGGAGCTGTTTTTT. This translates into CASRHLAGGDTGELFF. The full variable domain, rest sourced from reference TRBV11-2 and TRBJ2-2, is EAGVAQSPRYKIIEKRQSVAFWCNPISGHATLYWYQQILGQGPKLLIQFQNNGVVDDSQLPKDRFSAERLKGVDSTLKIQPAKLEDSAVYLCASRHLAGGDTGELFFGEGSRLTVL.

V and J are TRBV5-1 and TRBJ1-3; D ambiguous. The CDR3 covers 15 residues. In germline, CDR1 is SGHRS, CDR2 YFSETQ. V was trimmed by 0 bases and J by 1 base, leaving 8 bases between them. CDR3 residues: CASSLDRRSGNTIYF. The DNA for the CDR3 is TGCGCCAGCAGCTTGGACCGGAGATCTGGAAACACCATATATTTT.

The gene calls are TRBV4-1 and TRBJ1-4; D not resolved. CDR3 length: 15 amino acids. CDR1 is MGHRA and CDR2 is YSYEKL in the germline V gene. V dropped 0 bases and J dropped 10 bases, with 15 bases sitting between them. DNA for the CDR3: TGCGCCAGCAGCCAAGATGAGGCAGCATCGGTAAAACTGTTTTTT. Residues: CASSQDEAASVKLFF.

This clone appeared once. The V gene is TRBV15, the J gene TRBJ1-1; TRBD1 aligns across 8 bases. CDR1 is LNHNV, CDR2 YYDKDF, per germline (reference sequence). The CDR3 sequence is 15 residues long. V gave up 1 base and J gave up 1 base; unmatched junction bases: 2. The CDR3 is CATSRGGTGNTEAFF. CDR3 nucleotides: TGTGCCACCAGCAGAGGAGGGACAGGGAACACTGAAGCTTTCTTT.

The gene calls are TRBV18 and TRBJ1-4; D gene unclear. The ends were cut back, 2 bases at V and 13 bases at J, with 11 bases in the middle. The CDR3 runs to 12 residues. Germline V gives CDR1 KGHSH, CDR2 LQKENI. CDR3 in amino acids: CASSPLTGRLFF. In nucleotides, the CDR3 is TGTGCCAGCTCACCATTGACTGGTAGACTGTTTTTT. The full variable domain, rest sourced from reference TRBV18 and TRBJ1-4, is NAGVMQNPRHLVRRRGQEARLRCSPMKGHSHVYWYRQLPEEGLKFMVYLQKENIIDESGMPKERFSAEFPKEGPSILRIQQVVRGDSAAYFCASSPLTGRLFFGSGTQLSVL.

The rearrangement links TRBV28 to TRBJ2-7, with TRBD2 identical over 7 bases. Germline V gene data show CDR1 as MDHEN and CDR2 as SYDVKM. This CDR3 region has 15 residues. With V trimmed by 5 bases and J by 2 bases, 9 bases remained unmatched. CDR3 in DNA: TGTGCCAGCAGTAGAGGCGCGGGAGTAACCTACGAGCAGTACTTC. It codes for CASSRGAGVTYEQYF.

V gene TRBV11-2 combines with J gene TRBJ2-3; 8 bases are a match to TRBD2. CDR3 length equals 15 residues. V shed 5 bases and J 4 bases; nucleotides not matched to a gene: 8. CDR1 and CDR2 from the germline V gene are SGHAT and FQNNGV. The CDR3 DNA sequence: TGTGCCAGCAGCCTAAGCGGGAGTCACGCAGATACGCAGTATTTT. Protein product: CASSLSGSHADTQYF.

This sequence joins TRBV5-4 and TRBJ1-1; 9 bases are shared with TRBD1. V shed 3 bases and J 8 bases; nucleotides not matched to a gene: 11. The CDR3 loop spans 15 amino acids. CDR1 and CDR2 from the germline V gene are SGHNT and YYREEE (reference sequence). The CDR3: CASSSEAGTGTEAFF. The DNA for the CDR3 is TGTGCCAGCAGCTCGGAAGCCGGGACAGGGACCGAAGCTTTCTTT.

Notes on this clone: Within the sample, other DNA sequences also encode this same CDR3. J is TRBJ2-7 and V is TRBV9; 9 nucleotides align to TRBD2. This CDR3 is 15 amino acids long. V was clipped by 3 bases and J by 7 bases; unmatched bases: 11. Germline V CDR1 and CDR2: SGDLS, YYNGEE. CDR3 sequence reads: CASSATSSGTSEQYF. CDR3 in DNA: TGTGCCAGCAGCGCTACTTCTAGCGGGACTAGTGAGCAGTACTTC.

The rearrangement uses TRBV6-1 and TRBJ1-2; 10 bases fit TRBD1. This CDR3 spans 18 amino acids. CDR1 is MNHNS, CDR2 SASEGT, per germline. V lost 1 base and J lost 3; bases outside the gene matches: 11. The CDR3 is CASSEGSRGQGFHYGYTF. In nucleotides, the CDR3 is TGTGCCAGCAGTGAAGGAAGTCGGGGACAGGGGTTTCACTATGGCTACACCTTC.

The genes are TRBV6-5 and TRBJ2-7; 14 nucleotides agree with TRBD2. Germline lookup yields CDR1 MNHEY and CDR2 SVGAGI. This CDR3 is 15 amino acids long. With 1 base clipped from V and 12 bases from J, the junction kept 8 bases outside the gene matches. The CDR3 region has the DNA TGTGCCAGCAGTTACTTGGGACTAGCGGGAGCAGGGTGGTACTTC. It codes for CASSYLGLAGAGWYF.